These 24 T cell receptor beta chains were all obtained from the same sample, sequenced in a study of T cell responses to AZD1222 COVID-19 vaccine. TCRdb's copy holds only in-frame clones and misses some; the assay was immunoSEQ multiplex PCR. The sample carries more than 90,000 clones, roughly nine tenths recorded once. The sample here was peripheral blood, taken on day 0 of AZD1222 vaccination. The receptor source for this set is an adult in good health.

This chain's CDR3 is CASRELSSRAFF. The DNA for the CDR3 is TGTGCTAGCCGCGAATTATCGTCGCGAGCTTTCTTT. The J gene is TRBJ1-1, the V gene TRBV12-5; D is unresolved. There are 12 residues in the CDR3. Germline V gives CDR1 LGHNT, CDR2 FRNRAP. Trimming cost V 9 bases and J 10 bases, with 18 bases left between them. The full variable domain, completed using reference TRBV12-5 and TRBJ1-1, is DARVTQTPRHKVTEMGQEVTMRCQPILGHNTVFWYRQTMMQGLELLAYFRNRAPLDDSGMPKDRFSAEMPDATLATLKIQPSEPRDSAVYFCASRELSSRAFFGQGTRLTVV.

V gene TRBV2 combines with J gene TRBJ2-1, with 11 nucleotides matching TRBD2. The CDR3 extends over 14 amino acids. After removal of 6 bases from V and 7 bases from J, the junction contained 5 bases not matched to a gene. The V gene's germline CDR1 is SNHLY and CDR2 FYNNEI. The CDR3 DNA reads as TGTGCCAGCAGAAAGGGACTAGCGGTTAATGAGCAGTTCTTC. Amino acids: CASRKGLAVNEQFF. The entire variable domain, with the rest obtained from reference TRBV2 and TRBJ2-1, is as follows: EPEVTQTPSHQVTQMGQEVILRCVPISNHLYFYWYRQILGQKVEFLVSFYNNEISEKSEIFDDQFSVERPDGSNFTLKIRSTKLEDSAMYFCASRKGLAVNEQFFGPGTRLTVL.

The J gene is TRBJ2-1, the V gene TRBV5-6; TRBD1 is a possible D gene (6 bases). The CDR3 consists of 13 residues. The germline V and J ends were trimmed by 3 bases and 3 bases, with 7 bases remaining between them. Germline values: CDR1 SGHDT, CDR2 YYEEEE. In nucleotides, the CDR3 is TGTGCCAGCAGCTCGGGACACTACAATGAGCAGTTCTTC. Translated: CASSSGHYNEQFF.

This chain uses TRBV5-1 with TRBJ1-1; TRBD1 agrees at 11 bases. The CDR3 contains 17 residues. The V gene end was trimmed by 3 bases and the J gene end by 2 bases; junction bases not matched to a gene: 9. Germline values: CDR1 SGHRS, CDR2 YFSETQ. CDR3 sequence reads: CASSYRDRGLLNTEAFF. For the CDR3, the DNA is TGCGCCAGCAGCTACCGGGACAGGGGGTTACTTAACACTGAAGCTTTCTTT.

The chain carries TRBV5-1 and TRBJ2-7, with 10 bases identical to TRBD2. Looked up from germline, CDR1 is SGHRS and CDR2 is YFSETQ. The CDR3 extends over 15 amino acids. Unmatched junction bases numbered 8, after V lost 2 bases and J lost 6 bases. The CDR3 DNA follows: TGCGCCAGCAGCTTTACTAGCGGGACCTATCTCGAGCAGTACTTC. This gives the protein CASSFTSGTYLEQYF.

This sequence joins TRBV5-5 and TRBJ2-7; 8 nucleotides agree with TRBD1. The CDR3 is made up of 16 amino acids. V lost 5 bases and J lost 5; bases outside the gene matches: 15. Germline V gene data show CDR1 as SGHKS and CDR2 as YYEKEE (reference sequence). The CDR3 region is CASRGKLTGAGHEQYF. The CDR3 DNA is TGTGCCAGCAGGGGAAAACTGACAGGGGCAGGCCACGAGCAGTACTTC. The complete variable domain, with remaining parts taken from reference TRBV5-5 and TRBJ2-7, reads DAGVTQSPTHLIKTRGQQVTLRCSPISGHKSVSWYQQVLGQGPQFIFQYYEKEERGRGNFPDRFSARQFPNYSSELNVNALLLGDSALYLCASRGKLTGAGHEQYFGPGTRLTVT.

The rearrangement joins TRBV27 to TRBJ1-2; perhaps TRBD1 as D (5 bases). Germline V CDR1 and CDR2: MNHEY, SMNVEV (reference sequence). The CDR3 sequence is 11 residues long. Trimming shortened V by 10 bases and J by 6 bases, and 12 bases separated the two germline ends. DNA of the CDR3: TGTGCCACCTTCTCAGGGCATGGCTACACCTTC. This codes for CATFSGHGYTF.

The count of this clone is one. The V and J genes are TRBV6-5 and TRBJ2-3; D is unresolved. The CDR3 extends over 13 amino acids. Germline V gene data show CDR1 as MNHEY and CDR2 as SVGAGI. V was clipped by 6 bases and J by 9 bases, with 16 bases between them. The chain's CDR3 is CASSSSGHDTQYF. The CDR3 coding sequence is TGTGCCAGCAGCTCCTCAGGCCATGACACGCAGTATTTT.

This chain joins TRBV19 and TRBJ1-5; 11 positions match TRBD1. The length of the CDR3 is 13 residues. Looked up from germline, CDR1 is LNHDA and CDR2 is SQIVND (reference sequence). V trimming: 11 bases; J trimming: 6 bases; junction bases outside the gene matches: 6. CDR3 loop: CASGTGGTQPQHF. The CDR3 region has the DNA TGTGCCTCCGGGACAGGGGGAACTCAGCCCCAGCATTTT.

V and J are TRBV3-1 (or the pseudogene TRBV3-2) and TRBJ2-7, with D tentatively TRBD2 (5 bases). Germline V gene data show CDR1 as LGHDT and CDR2 as YNNKEL (reference sequence). CDR3 length: 15 amino acids. The ends were cut back, 2 bases at V and 2 bases at J, with 13 bases in the middle. The CDR3, as DNA: TGTGCCAGCAGCCAACCGGGGAGTGCAGCCTACGAGCAGTACTTC. Translated: CASSQPGSAAYEQYF.

This rearrangement joins TRBV7-6 to TRBJ1-1, with TRBD1 matching 8 bases. This CDR3 spans 15 amino acids. With 4 bases clipped from V and 6 bases from J, the junction kept 10 bases outside the gene matches. Per the germline V gene, CDR1 is SGHVS and CDR2 is FNYEAQ. CDR3 residues: CASSSGQGGFAEAFF. The CDR3 DNA follows: TGTGCCAGCAGCTCTGGACAGGGAGGGTTCGCTGAAGCTTTCTTT.

This chain links TRBV9 with TRBJ2-3; 14 bases agree with TRBD2. Germline CDR1 and CDR2: SGDLS and YYNGEE. Trimming at V came to 4 bases and at J to 1 base, leaving 5 bases not matched to a gene. The CDR3 covers 17 residues. The CDR3 DNA follows: TGTGCCAGCAGCCCCAGACTAGCGGGAGGGGGCACAGATACGCAGTATTTT. Amino acid sequence: CASSPRLAGGGTDTQYF.

This chain links TRBV19 with TRBJ2-7; possibly TRBD2 for D (5 bases). This CDR3 region has 15 residues. Deletions cut 3 bases from V and 2 bases from J, with 14 bases between. Per germline, CDR1 LNHDA and CDR2 SQIVND (reference sequence). The DNA for the CDR3 is TGTGCCAGTAGTATTAGGGCGGGCCGAGCCTACGAGCAGTACTTC. Protein product: CASSIRAGRAYEQYF.

This clone was seen a few times. The V and J genes are TRBV5-1 and TRBJ2-3, with a tentative D call TRBD2 (6 bases). Germline V gene lookup returns CDR1 SGHRS and CDR2 YFSETQ. There are 14 residues in the CDR3. V shed 6 bases and J shed 3 bases, with 14 bases lying between them. As DNA, the CDR3 is TGCGCCAGCAAGAGGTGGAGCGGGACAGATACGCAGTATTTT. This codes for CASKRWSGTDTQYF.

The chain links TRBV7-7 to TRBJ2-3; 7 bases agree with TRBD1. After removal of 4 bases from V and 0 bases from J, the junction contained 4 bases not matched to a gene. The CDR3 has 15 residues. Per germline, CDR1 SSHAT and CDR2 FNYEAQ (reference sequence). CDR3 sequence: CASSSRGLSTDTQYF. The CDR3 region has the DNA TGTGCCAGCAGCTCCAGGGGGTTAAGCACAGATACGCAGTATTTT.

The table lists this clone with a count of one. This chain uses TRBV9 with TRBJ2-3; D not certain. The CDR3 is 16 residues long. Germline CDR1 reads SGDLS; CDR2 reads YYNGEE. V dropped 0 bases and J dropped 3 bases, with 14 bases sitting between them. CDR3 nucleotide sequence: TGTGCCAGCAGCGTAGGGAGCAGTTATGGTACAGATACGCAGTATTTT. Translated, it gives CASSVGSSYGTDTQYF.

This chain connects TRBV9 to TRBJ2-7; 11 positions agree with TRBD1. There are 17 residues in the CDR3. The trim removed 4 bases at V and 10 bases at J, leaving 19 bases unmatched. CDR1 and CDR2 from the germline V gene are SGDLS and YYNGEE. This chain's CDR3 is CASSSRPPGQGGALQYF. CDR3 in DNA: TGTGCCAGCAGCTCGAGGCCTCCGGGACAGGGGGGTGCATTACAGTACTTC.

This sequence joins TRBV30 and TRBJ1-1; no clear D. Germline V CDR1 and CDR2: GTSNPN, SVGIG (reference sequence). The CDR3 covers 12 residues. CDR3 sequence (DNA): TGTGTCCAGAGATCCCGGGACACTGAAGCTTTCTTT. Translated, it gives CVQRSRDTEAFF. The full variable domain, rest sourced from reference TRBV30 and TRBJ1-1, is SQTIHQWPATLVQPVGSPLSLECTVEGTSNPNLYWYRQAAGRGLQLLFYSVGIGQISSEVPQNLSASRPQDRQFILSSKKLLLSDSGFYLCVQRSRDTEAFFGQGTRLTVV.

This clone has just one count. The genes are TRBV7-9 and TRBJ2-5; D is uncertain. Trimming left V 0 bases short and J 4 bases short, with 3 bases between. This CDR3 contains 12 residues. Germline assignment: CDR1 SEHNR and CDR2 FQNEAQ (reference sequence). CDR3 residues: CASSLAGETQYF. CDR3 nucleotide sequence: TGTGCCAGCAGCTTAGCCGGAGAGACCCAGTACTTC.

This chain links TRBV6-4 with TRBJ2-1; tentatively, D is TRBD1 (6 bases). The V end lost 6 bases, the J end lost 7 bases, and 16 bases lay between the germline ends. Germline V gives CDR1 MRHNA, CDR2 SNTAGT. The CDR3 consists of 14 residues. The CDR3 sequence: CASRGESDRNEQFF. The CDR3 bases are TGTGCCAGCAGAGGGGAGAGCGACAGGAATGAGCAGTTCTTC.

This clone was seen a few times. This chain uses TRBV11-2 with TRBJ1-3; unclear D gene. Germline V gene sequence: CDR1 SGHAT, CDR2 FQNNGV. This CDR3 has 15 residues. V dropped 5 bases and J dropped 2 bases, with 13 bases sitting between them. As DNA, the CDR3 is TGTGCCAGCAGCCGACCCGTACTGACTGGAAACACCATATATTTT. Translating gives CASSRPVLTGNTIYF.

The rearrangement uses TRBV6-5 and TRBJ1-1; no clear D gene. Germline V gene sequence: CDR1 MNHEY, CDR2 SVGAGI. Between the trimmed V and J ends, which lost 2 bases and 0 bases, there was a span of 13 bases. The CDR3 spans 16 residues. CDR3: CASSYLRLAMNTEAFF. The CDR3 region has the DNA TGTGCCAGCAGTTACCTCAGGCTCGCGATGAACACTGAAGCTTTCTTT.

This clone was counted many times. This sequence joins TRBV19 and TRBJ2-7, with D possibly being TRBD2 (5 bases). Germline V CDR1 and CDR2: LNHDA, SQIVND (reference sequence). CDR3 size: 16 residues. Trimming stripped 8 bases from V and 6 bases from J, with 26 bases between. The CDR3 loop reads CASAPGSAVVGSEQYF. CDR3 DNA sequence: TGTGCCAGTGCACCGGGGTCGGCGGTGGTAGGAAGCGAGCAGTACTTC.

The rearrangement uses TRBV15 and TRBJ1-3; D unclear. This CDR3 region has 16 residues. Per germline, CDR1 LNHNV and CDR2 YYDKDF (reference sequence). V gave up 7 bases and J gave up 0 bases, with 16 bases separating them. The CDR3 loop is CATTPSVPVSGNTIYF. In nucleotides, the CDR3 is TGTGCCACCACCCCGAGCGTACCGGTCTCTGGAAACACCATATATTTT.